The entry that follows covers one T cell receptor (beta chain) sequence. This CDR3 spans 14 amino acids. The ends were cut back, 8 bases at V and 5 bases at J, with 18 bases in the middle. Per germline, CDR1 SNHLY and CDR2 FYNNEI. The data were taken from a study of a mutant IDH1 vaccine in newly diagnosed glioma. The table came from immunoSEQ multiplex PCR; TCRdb's copy has only in-frame clones and leaves some out. The profile covers 75,000 to 100,000 clones, with around 79% appearing a single time and about 5.2% taken by the ten largest. Time point indicated: baseline, week 1 (first vaccination visit). Treatment here: pre-vaccination baseline after standard-of-care therapy.

This specimen consisted of PBMCs, obtained from a glioma patient treated with radiotherapy, temozolomide or both. The source of this sequence is a man aged 35 to 55 with glioma. Some clones in this sample may be carry-over from other donors' samples. V usage is TRBV2 and J usage is TRBJ1-1, with D unclear. For the CDR3, the DNA is TGTGCCAGCGTTGAACTGGAGGTGGGTACTGAAGCTTTCTTT. It is translated as CASVELEVGTEAFF. The full variable domain, with the rest looked up from reference TRBV2 and TRBJ1-1, is EPEVTQTPSHQVTQMGQEVILRCVPISNHLYFYWYRQILGQKVEFLVSFYNNEISEKSEIFDDQFSVERPDGSNFTLKIRSTKLEDSAMYFCASVELEVGTEAFFGQGTRLTVV.